This T cell receptor (beta chain) was identified during a study of cytomegalovirus exposure and HLA in healthy donors. The study's findings and limits: Sequencing probably produced one cluster of sequence variants that were highly shared.

Regarding this clone: Its antigen is currently unknown.

PCR employed 60 Vbeta and 13 Jbeta primers. Assay used: immunoSEQ multiplex PCR; TCRdb lists only in-frame clones, some missing. Of some 150,000 clones listed, more than 75% are singletons. Sequenced: PBMCs. This sequence originates from a human donor in good health.

The CDR3 region is CASSRRTGDGNTIYF. The CDR3 DNA reads as TGTGCCAGCAGCAGGCGGACAGGGGATGGAAACACCATATATTTT. The rearrangement uses TRBV11-2 and TRBJ1-3, with TRBD1 matching over 9 bases. The CDR3 loop spans 15 amino acids. Per the germline V gene, CDR1 is SGHAT and CDR2 is FQNNGV. Trimming at V came to 5 bases and at J to 3 bases, leaving 5 bases not matched to a gene.